The T cell receptor beta chain described here comes from a study of Graves' ophthalmopathy and Graves' hyperthyroidism. Amplified TCR beta CDR3 regions were obtained using RNA transcripts as template. Second-round multiplex PCR followed a first-round RT-PCR using HTBI primers. TCRdb redid the calling of the multiplex PCR reads with MiXCR, one entry per CDR3 protein. Of over 500,000 distinct CDR3 sequences listed, about 20% are singletons. This clonotype was recorded many times. A junction boundary mismatches the germline segment, possibly from a read error. The CDR3 spans 15 residues. The gene calls are TRBV12-3 or TRBV12-4 and TRBJ2-7, with TRBD2 matching 13 bases. What was sequenced was peripheral blood. The TCR sequence derives from a young woman with stable Graves' hyperthyroidism. Some clones in this sample may be carry-over from other donors' samples. DNA of the CDR3: TGTGCCAGCAGCATCTACGGGACTAGCGGGGCCCTCAGGGACTTC. As protein: CASSIYGTSGALRDF.